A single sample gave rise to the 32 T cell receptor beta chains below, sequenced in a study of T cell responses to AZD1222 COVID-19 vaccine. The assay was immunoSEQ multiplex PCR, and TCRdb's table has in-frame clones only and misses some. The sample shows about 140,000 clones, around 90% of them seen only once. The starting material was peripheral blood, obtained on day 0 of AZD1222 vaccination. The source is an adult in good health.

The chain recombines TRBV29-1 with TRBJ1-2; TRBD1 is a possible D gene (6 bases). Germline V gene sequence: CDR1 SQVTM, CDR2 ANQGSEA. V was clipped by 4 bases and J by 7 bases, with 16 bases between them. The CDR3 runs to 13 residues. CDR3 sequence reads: CSVGGSLGGGYTF. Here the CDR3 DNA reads TGCAGCGTTGGGGGATCCCTAGGGGGTGGCTACACCTTC.

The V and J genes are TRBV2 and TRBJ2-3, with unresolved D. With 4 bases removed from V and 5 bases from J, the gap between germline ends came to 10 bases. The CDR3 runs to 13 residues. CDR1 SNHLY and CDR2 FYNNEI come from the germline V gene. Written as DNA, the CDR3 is TGTGCCAGCAGTGTCGGCGGCGGAGATACGCAGTATTTT. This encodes CASSVGGGDTQYF.

CDR3 sequence: CASSTGASGGNEQYF. CDR3 DNA sequence: TGTGCCAGCAGTACCGGAGCTAGCGGGGGAAACGAGCAGTACTTC. The chain joins TRBV6-6 to TRBJ2-7; TRBD2 aligns across 10 bases. The V and J ends lost 5 bases and 5 bases, in that order; junction bases with no gene match: 9. The length of the CDR3 is 15 residues. CDR1 is MNHNY, CDR2 SVGAGI, per germline (reference sequence).

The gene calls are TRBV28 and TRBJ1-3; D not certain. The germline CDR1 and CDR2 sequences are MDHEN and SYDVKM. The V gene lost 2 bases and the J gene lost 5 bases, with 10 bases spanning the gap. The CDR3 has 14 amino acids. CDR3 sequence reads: CASSLSYSRNTIYF. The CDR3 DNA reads TGTGCCAGCAGTTTAAGCTATTCCCGAAACACCATATATTTT.

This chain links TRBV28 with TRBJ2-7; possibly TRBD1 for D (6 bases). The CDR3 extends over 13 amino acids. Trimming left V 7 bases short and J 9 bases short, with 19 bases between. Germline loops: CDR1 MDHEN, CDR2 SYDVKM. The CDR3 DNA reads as TGTGCCAGCACTCCACCAGGGGCCCGGGGGCAGTACTTC. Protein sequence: CASTPPGARGQYF.

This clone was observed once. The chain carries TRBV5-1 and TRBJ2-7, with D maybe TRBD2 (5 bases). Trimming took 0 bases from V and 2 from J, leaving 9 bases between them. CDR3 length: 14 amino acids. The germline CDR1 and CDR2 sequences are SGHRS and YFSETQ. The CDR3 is CASSLVRGTYEQYF. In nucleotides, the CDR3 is TGCGCCAGCAGCTTGGTCCGGGGAACCTACGAGCAGTACTTC.

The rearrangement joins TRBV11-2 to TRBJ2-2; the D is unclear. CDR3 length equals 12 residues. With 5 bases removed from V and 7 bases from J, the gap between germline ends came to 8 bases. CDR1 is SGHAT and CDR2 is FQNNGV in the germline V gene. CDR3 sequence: CASSLGSGELFF. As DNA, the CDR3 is TGTGCCAGCAGCCTCGGTAGCGGGGAGCTGTTTTTT.

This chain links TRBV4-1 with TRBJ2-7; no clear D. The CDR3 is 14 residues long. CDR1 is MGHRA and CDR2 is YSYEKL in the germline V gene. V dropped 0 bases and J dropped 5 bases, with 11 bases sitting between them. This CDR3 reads CASSQERSVHEQYF. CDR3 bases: TGCGCCAGCAGCCAAGAAAGGAGCGTCCACGAGCAGTACTTC.

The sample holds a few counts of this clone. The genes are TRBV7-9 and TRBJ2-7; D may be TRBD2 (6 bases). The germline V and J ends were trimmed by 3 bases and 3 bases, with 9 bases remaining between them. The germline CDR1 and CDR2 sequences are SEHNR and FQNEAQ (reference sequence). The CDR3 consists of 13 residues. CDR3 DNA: TGTGCCAGCAGCTTCCCGGGGGACTACGAGCAGTACTTC. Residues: CASSFPGDYEQYF.

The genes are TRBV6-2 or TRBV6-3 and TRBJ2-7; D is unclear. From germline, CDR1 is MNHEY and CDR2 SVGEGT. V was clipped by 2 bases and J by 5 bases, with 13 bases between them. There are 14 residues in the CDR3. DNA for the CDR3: TGTGCCAGCAGTTACAGGTCTAGTTTTGACGAGCAGTACTTC. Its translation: CASSYRSSFDEQYF.

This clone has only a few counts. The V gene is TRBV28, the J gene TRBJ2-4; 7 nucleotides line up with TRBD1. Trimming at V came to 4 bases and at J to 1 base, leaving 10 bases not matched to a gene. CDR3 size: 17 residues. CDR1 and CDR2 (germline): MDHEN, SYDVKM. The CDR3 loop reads CASSSVEHRGAKNIQYF. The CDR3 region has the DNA TGTGCCAGCAGTTCCGTCGAACACAGGGGCGCCAAAAACATTCAGTACTTC.

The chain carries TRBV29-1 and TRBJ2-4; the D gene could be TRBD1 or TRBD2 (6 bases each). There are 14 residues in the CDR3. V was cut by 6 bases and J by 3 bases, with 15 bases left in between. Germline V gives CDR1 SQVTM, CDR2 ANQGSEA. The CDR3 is CSVTKGGRKNIQYF. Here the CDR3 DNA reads TGCAGCGTGACTAAGGGGGGCCGCAAAAACATTCAGTACTTC.

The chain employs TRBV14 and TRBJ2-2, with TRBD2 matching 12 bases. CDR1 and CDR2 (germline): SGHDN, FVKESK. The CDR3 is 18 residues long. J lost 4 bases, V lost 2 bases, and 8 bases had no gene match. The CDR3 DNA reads TGTGCCAGCAGCCAATTTCTAGCGGGAGGGCCCGGCACCGGGGAGCTGTTTTTT. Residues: CASSQFLAGGPGTGELFF.

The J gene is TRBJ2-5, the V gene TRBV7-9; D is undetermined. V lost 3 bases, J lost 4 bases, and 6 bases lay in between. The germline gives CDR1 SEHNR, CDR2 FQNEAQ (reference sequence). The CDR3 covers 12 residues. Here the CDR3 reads CASSLKRETQYF. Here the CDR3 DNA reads TGTGCCAGCAGCTTGAAAAGAGAGACCCAGTACTTC.

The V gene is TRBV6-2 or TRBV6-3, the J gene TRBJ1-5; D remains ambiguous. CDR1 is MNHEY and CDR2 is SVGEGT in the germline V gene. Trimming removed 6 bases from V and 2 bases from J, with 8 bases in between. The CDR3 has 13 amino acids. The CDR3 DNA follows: TGTGCCAGCAGCCCCATGCGCAATCAGCCCCAGCATTTT. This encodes CASSPMRNQPQHF.

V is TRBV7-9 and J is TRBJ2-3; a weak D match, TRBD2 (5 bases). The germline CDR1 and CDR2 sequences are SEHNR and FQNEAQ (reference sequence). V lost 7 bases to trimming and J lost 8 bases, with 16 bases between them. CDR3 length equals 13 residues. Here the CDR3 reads CASTGGNLGTQYF. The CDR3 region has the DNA TGTGCCAGCACCGGAGGAAATCTGGGTACGCAGTATTTT.

The DNA for the CDR3 is TGTGCCAGCAGTCAGGACAGGGGCACCGGGGAGCTGTTTTTT. This encodes CASSQDRGTGELFF. The V and J genes are TRBV2 and TRBJ2-2, with TRBD1 identical over 9 bases. Germline assignment: CDR1 SNHLY and CDR2 FYNNEI. The CDR3 runs to 14 residues. With 5 bases clipped from V and 4 bases from J, the junction kept 2 bases outside the gene matches.

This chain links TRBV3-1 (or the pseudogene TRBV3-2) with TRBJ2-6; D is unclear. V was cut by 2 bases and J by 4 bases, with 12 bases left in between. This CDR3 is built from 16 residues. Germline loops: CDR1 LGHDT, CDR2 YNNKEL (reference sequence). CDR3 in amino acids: CASSQKRSLGANVLTF. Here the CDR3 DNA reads TGTGCCAGCAGCCAAAAAAGATCCCTAGGGGCCAACGTCCTGACTTTC.

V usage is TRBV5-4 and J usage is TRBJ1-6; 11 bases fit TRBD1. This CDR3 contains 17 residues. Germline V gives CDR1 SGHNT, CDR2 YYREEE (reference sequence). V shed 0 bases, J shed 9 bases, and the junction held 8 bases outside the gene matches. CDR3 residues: CASSLEDRGPGRSPLHF. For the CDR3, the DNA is TGTGCCAGCAGCTTGGAGGACAGGGGGCCGGGGCGTTCACCCCTCCACTTT.

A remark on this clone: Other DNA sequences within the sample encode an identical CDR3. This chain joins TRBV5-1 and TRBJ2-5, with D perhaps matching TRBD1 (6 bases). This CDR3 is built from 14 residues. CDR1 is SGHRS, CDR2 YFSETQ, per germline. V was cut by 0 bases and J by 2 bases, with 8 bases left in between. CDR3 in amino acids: CASSLEGTQETQYF. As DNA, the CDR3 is TGCGCCAGCAGCTTGGAAGGGACACAAGAGACCCAGTACTTC.

The CDR3 nucleotides are TGCAGCGTTGCGGTGAGGAGGCAGGGGGCTGTCACCGGGGAGCTGTTTTTT. This encodes CSVAVRRQGAVTGELFF. The V and J genes are TRBV29-1 and TRBJ2-2; 8 bases line up with TRBD1. V was clipped by 4 bases and J by 4 bases; unmatched bases: 14. Germline V gives CDR1 SQVTM, CDR2 ANQGSEA. CDR3 size: 17 residues.

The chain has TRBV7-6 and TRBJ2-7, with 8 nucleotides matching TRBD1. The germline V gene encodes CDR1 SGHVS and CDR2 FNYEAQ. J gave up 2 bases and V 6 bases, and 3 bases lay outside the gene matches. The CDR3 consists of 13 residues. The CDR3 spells CASRSGQAYEQYF. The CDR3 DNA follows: TGTGCCAGCAGATCGGGACAGGCCTACGAGCAGTACTTC.

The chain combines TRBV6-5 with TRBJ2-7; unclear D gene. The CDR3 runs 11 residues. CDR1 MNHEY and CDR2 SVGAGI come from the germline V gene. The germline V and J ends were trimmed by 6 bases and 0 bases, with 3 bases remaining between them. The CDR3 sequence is CASRHSYEQYF. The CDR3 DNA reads TGTGCCAGCAGACACTCCTACGAGCAGTACTTC.

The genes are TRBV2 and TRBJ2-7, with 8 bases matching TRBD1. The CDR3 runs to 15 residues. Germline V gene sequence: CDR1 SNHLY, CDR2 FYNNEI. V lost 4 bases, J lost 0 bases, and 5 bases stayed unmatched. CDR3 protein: CASSGQGLSSYEQYF. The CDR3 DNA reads TGTGCCAGCAGTGGACAGGGGTTGAGCTCCTACGAGCAGTACTTC.

Here the CDR3 reads CASLTMGGTGTTGELFF. CDR3 bases: TGTGCCAGCCTTACCATGGGGGGGACAGGTACTACCGGGGAGCTGTTTTTT. V and J are TRBV27 and TRBJ2-2; D is possibly TRBD1 (8 bases). The V end lost 8 bases, the J end lost 5 bases, and 24 bases lay between the germline ends. The CDR3 runs 17 residues. Germline V CDR1 and CDR2: MNHEY, SMNVEV (reference sequence).

Here the CDR3 reads CASSLGPTGSYGYTF. CDR3 DNA sequence: TGCGCCAGCAGCTTGGGGCCGACAGGGAGCTATGGCTACACCTTC. The rearrangement uses TRBV5-1 and TRBJ1-2; 7 bases are shared with TRBD1. This CDR3 region has 15 residues. Losses at the gene ends were 0 bases for V and 4 bases for J; bases not matched to a gene: 6. Germline-derived CDR1 and CDR2 are SGHRS and YFSETQ.

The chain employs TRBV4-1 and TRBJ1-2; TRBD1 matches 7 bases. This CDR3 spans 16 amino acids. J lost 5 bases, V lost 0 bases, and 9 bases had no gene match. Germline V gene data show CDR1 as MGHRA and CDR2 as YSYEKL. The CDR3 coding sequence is TGCGCCAGCAGCCAAGAAGAAGGACAGGCCCCATATGGCTACACCTTC. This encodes CASSQEEGQAPYGYTF.

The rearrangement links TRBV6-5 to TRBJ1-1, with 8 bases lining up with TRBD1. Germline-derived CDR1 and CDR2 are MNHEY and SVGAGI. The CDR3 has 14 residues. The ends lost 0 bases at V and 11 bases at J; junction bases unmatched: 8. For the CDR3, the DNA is TGTGCCAGCAGTTACTCGACAGGGGCCTCATGGGCTTTCTTT. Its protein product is CASSYSTGASWAFF.

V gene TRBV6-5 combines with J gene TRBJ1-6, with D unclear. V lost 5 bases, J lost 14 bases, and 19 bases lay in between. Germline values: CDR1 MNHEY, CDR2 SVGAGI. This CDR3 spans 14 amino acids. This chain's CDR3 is CASSPKPAGLALHF. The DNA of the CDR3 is TGTGCCAGCAGTCCCAAACCCGCCGGTTTAGCCCTCCACTTT.

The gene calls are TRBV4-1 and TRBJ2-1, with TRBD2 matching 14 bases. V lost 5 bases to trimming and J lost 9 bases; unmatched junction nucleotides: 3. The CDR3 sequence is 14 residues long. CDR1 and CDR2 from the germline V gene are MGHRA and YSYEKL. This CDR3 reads CASSFGLAGGEQFF. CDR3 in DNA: TGCGCCAGCAGCTTCGGACTAGCGGGGGGTGAGCAGTTCTTC.

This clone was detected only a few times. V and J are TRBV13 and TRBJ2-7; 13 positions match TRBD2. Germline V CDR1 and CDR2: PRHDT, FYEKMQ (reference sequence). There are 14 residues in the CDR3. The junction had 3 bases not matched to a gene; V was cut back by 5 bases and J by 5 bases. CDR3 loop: CASSGLAGEHEQYF. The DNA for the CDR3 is TGTGCCAGCAGCGGACTAGCGGGAGAGCACGAGCAGTACTTC.

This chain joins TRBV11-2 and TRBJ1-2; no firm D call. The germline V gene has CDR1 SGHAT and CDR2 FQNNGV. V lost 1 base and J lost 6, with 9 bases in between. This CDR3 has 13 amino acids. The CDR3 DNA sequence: TGTGCCAGCAGCTTAGCTGAATGGAATGGCTACACCTTC. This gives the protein CASSLAEWNGYTF.